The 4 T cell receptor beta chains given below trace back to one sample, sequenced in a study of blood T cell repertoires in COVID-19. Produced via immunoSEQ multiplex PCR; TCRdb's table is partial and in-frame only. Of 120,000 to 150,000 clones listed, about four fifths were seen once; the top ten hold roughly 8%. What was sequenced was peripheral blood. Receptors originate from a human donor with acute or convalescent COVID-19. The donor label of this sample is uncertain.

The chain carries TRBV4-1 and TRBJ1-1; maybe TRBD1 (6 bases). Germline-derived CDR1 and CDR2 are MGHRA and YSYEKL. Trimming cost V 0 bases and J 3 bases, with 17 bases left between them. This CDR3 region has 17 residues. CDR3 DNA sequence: TGCGCCAGCAGCCAAGATCCAACAGGGCGAAGGTACACTGAAGCTTTCTTT. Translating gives CASSQDPTGRRYTEAFF.

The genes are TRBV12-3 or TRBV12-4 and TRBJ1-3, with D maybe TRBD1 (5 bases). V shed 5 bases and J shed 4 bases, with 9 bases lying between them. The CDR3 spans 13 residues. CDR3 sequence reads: CASSGAGGNTIYF. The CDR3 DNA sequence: TGTGCCAGCAGTGGGGCAGGGGGAAACACCATATATTTT.

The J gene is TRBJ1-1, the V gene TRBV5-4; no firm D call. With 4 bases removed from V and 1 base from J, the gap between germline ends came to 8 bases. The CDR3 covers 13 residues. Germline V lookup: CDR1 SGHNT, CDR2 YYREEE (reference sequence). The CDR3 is CASSDEGNTEAFF. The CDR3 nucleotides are TGTGCCAGCAGCGACGAGGGGAACACTGAAGCTTTCTTT.

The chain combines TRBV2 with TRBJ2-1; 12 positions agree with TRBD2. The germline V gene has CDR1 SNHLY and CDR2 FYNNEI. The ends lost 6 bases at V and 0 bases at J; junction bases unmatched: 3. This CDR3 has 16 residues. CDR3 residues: CASRPSGGASYNEQFF. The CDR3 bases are TGTGCCAGCAGACCTAGCGGGGGGGCCTCCTACAATGAGCAGTTCTTC.